This T cell receptor (beta chain) came from a study of cytotoxic CD8 clonotypes in ibrutinib-treated CLL listed by TCRdb under 2021. Notes on the research overall: In this cohort, around 15 patients were treatment-naive and ten to eleven were relapsed/refractory, while some 18 had unmutated IGHV. Cryopreserved peripheral blood mononuclear cells were obtained before treatment, at response, and at either sustained remission or disease progression. Of the roughly 90 participants in the trial, 25 to 30 had longitudinal samples available. Every sample from remission and from progressive disease was obtained while the patients were still on ibrutinib. On average, each sample had 255,043 productive templates and almost 95,000 productive rearrangements. Responses were partial in around 25 patients and complete in 2; after median around 72 months follow-up, about 14 stayed in remission and about twelve progressed. Samples at response were collected after a median of around twelve months of treatment, with a range of 6 to 36 months. Overall study outcomes, separate from this receptor: Lymph node repertoires were not examined, and the timing of sampling was not matched between patients in sustained remission and those whose disease progressed. At baseline, clonality was higher than in age-matched healthy donors and showed a strong correlation with circulating CD8+ T-cell counts. Public clonotypes were rare and either contracted or stayed stable during treatment, and the rise in clonality at ibrutinib response reflected the expansion of private clonotypes. At ibrutinib response clonality went up, during sustained remission it held steady, and at progression it dropped back toward baseline.

Concerning this clone itself: The antigen it recognizes is unknown. The sample holds no much larger clone one base away, and base qualities are not on file.

The goal of deep resolution MiSeq sequencing was a depth between 1 in 1 million and 1 in 200,000 T cells, and coverage averaged 10x per clonotype. TCR beta libraries were generated with the immunoSEQ hsTCRB Kit. The study's processing was this. ImmunoSEQ Data Assistant and ImmunoSEQ Analyzer were used for data analysis, and V, D and J genes were assigned according to IMGT definitions. Clonality was computed as one minus normalized Shannon entropy of productive rearrangement frequencies, ranging from 0 to 1. Public clonotype analysis was restricted to overrepresented clonotypes comprising at least 0.05% of each patient's repertoire. About a dozen repertoires from age-matched healthy donors, obtained from immuneACCESS, served as clonality controls. The table was pulled from immuneACCESS by TCRdb, which kept in-frame rearrangements only. Such tables lose some clones; where checked, under half of the loss comes from unresolved V genes, and the rest has no known cause. V, J and clone size derive from that table, while D and trimming were established from the DNA sequence. This sample holds some 200,000 clones; just over 70% were observed only once. Approximately 5.9% of the sample is in the top ten clones.

The time point label, read with the paper, signifies: approximately 11 months on ibrutinib. Approximately 2 micrograms of genomic DNA were extracted from cryopreserved PBMCs for TCR beta library preparation. Longitudinal blood samples from CLL patients on ibrutinib monotherapy underwent high-throughput TCR beta sequencing. The patients were enrolled in a single-center, open-label phase 2 trial of ibrutinib monotherapy. The germline V and J ends show losses of 3 bases and 4 bases respectively, and no gene match explains 5 bases of the junction. Inclusive of the bounding cysteine and phenylalanine, the CDR3 is 15 residues long. Only the CDR3 portion is preserved as DNA: 45 bases, with reading frame beginning at the first base. According to the germline V gene, CDR1 reads SGDLS and CDR2 reads YYNGEE.

This material consisted of PBMCs, taken after 12 months of ibrutinib treatment. Recombination linked TRBV9 to TRBJ1-3; the central 9 bases match TRBD1. The TCR sequence derives from a human donor with chronic lymphocytic leukemia. This receptor carries the CDR3 CASSATGGWGNTIYF. The nucleotides are TGTGCCAGCAGCGCTACAGGGGGCTGGGGAAACACCATATATTTT.